Listed below are T cell receptor beta chains from one sample, sequenced in a study of Ad26.COV2.S vaccination and SARS-CoV-2 variants. Sequencing was performed with immunoSEQ multiplex PCR; in TCRdb, only in-frame clones are kept and a portion is missing. The sample lists about 680,000 clones; more than 80% were seen once. The sample was peripheral blood, taken in a trial of Ad26.COV2.S vaccine versus placebo. These receptors originate from a person between 18 and 59 years old who received the Ad26.COV2.S COVID-19 vaccine or a placebo. The CDR3 runs from the conserved cysteine through the conserved F or W. A D gene is named only where the DNA matches it firmly. The size of a clone is reported for some rows only, either as once, few or many, or as a class for expanded clones.

j_call clone_size v_call d_call cdr3_nt cdr3_aa
TRBJ2-1 NA TRBV30 NA TGTGCCTGGAGTATTAGCGGCCACAATGAGCAGTTCTTC CAWSISGHNEQFF
TRBJ2-7 NA TRBV3-1/TRBV3-2 TRBD2 TGTGCCAGCAGCCAAGCGAGCGGGGGGGCTTACGAGCAGTACTTC CASSQASGGAYEQYF
TRBJ2-3 NA TRBV5-1 NA TGCGCCAGCAGCTTGTCGTCGGCGGTCACAGATACGCAGTATTTT CASSLSSAVTDTQYF
TRBJ2-7 NA TRBV23-1 NA TGCGCCAGCAGTCTAGGTGGGGTGGAGCGAATAAATGACGAGCAGTACTTC CASSLGGVERINDEQYF
TRBJ2-1 NA TRBV6-4 NA TGTGCCAGCAGTGAGGAGGGGGCACCCTACAATGAGCAGTTCTTC CASSEEGAPYNEQFF
TRBJ2-7 NA TRBV3-1/TRBV3-2 NA TGTGCCAGCAGCGCCCTTAAGTGGGTTAGCTCCTACGAGCAGTACTTC CASSALKWVSSYEQYF
TRBJ2-7 NA TRBV29-1 TRBD1 TGCAGCGTAGTCACAGGGGGAGTCTACGAGCAGTACTTC CSVVTGGVYEQYF
TRBJ1-1 NA TRBV24-1 NA TGTGCCACCAGTGATTTCTCAGGGTTGAACACTGAAGCTTTCTTT CATSDFSGLNTEAFF
TRBJ1-5 once TRBV15 NA TGTGCCACCAGCAGAGGTGGTAGGGGGACTCAGCCCCAGCATTTT CATSRGGRGTQPQHF
TRBJ2-5 NA TRBV7-9 NA TGTGCCAGCAGCCCGACCGTGACGGAGACCCAGTACTTC CASSPTVTETQYF
TRBJ2-4 NA TRBV11-3 TRBD2 TGTGCCAGCAGCTTAGGGGAGGGGATTCAGTACTTC CASSLGEGIQYF
TRBJ2-7 NA TRBV6-6 NA TGTGCCAGCAGTTACGCGGCTTACGAGCAGTACTTC CASSYAAYEQYF
TRBJ2-2 many TRBV25-1 TRBD1 TGTGCCAGCAGTGAACCCGGACAGGAGGAGCTGTTTTTT CASSEPGQEELFF
TRBJ2-7 once TRBV7-9 TRBD1 TGTGCCAGCAAACAGGGGGCGGGTTCTTCCTACGAGCAGTACTTC CASKQGAGSSYEQYF
TRBJ2-4 NA TRBV6-2/TRBV6-3 TRBD1 TGTGCCAGCAGTGACTCAGGACAGGGTATCAAAAACATTCAGTACTTC CASSDSGQGIKNIQYF
TRBJ2-2 NA TRBV19 NA TGTGCCAGTAGTATCGGGCAGACTAACACCGGGGAGCTGTTTTTT CASSIGQTNTGELFF
TRBJ2-1 NA TRBV2 TRBD2 TGTGCCAGCAGTGATTGGACTAGCGGGAGTCTCGATGAGCAGTTCTTC CASSDWTSGSLDEQFF
TRBJ2-1 NA TRBV3-1/TRBV3-2 NA TGTGCCAGCAGCCCGACGGAGTTGGCCTACAATGAGCAGTTCTTC CASSPTELAYNEQFF
TRBJ1-4 NA TRBV18 NA TGTGCCAGCTCACCACTGGACTATGAAAAACTGTTTTTT CASSPLDYEKLFF
TRBJ2-6 NA TRBV29-1 NA TGCAGCGTTGAAGATCTCGGATCTGGGGCCAACGTCCTGACTTTC CSVEDLGSGANVLTF
TRBJ1-2 NA TRBV14 NA TGTGCCAGCAGCCAGGCGGATCTCTATGGCTACACCTTC CASSQADLYGYTF
TRBJ2-1 NA TRBV3-1/TRBV3-2 NA TGTGCCAGCAGCCCATTGGGTTCCTACAATGAGCAGTTCTTC CASSPLGSYNEQFF
TRBJ1-6 NA TRBV11-2 NA TGTGCCAGCAGCTTAGGGTCACCCCTCCACTTT CASSLGSPLHF
TRBJ1-4 once TRBV10-2 NA TGCGCCAGCAGTGAGGGGGGAGTAATACAAGGGCAACCGTCCGTTAATGAAAAACTGTTTTTT CASSEGGVIQGQPSVNEKLFF
TRBJ1-1 NA TRBV7-8 NA TGTGCCAGCAGCTTAGAACGGGGGGCCTATACTGAAGCTTTCTTT CASSLERGAYTEAFF
TRBJ2-1 NA TRBV24-1 NA TGTGCCCCCGAGAAGGCCCGGACAGCCCTTGGAATGATGCAGTTCTTC CAPEKARTALGMMQFF
TRBJ2-3 NA TRBV29-1 NA TGCAGCGTTGAATGGCAGAAACACACAGATACGCAGTATTTT CSVEWQKHTDTQYF
TRBJ1-1 NA TRBV15 NA TGTGCCACCAGCAGAGGCCCGCAGGCCACTGAAGCTTTCTTT CATSRGPQATEAFF
TRBJ1-6 NA TRBV30 TRBD1 TGTGCCTGGACTACAGGGGGGATGGAATCACCCCTCCACTTT CAWTTGGMESPLHF
TRBJ1-1 NA TRBV5-1 TRBD1 TGCGCCAGCAGCTTGGGAGGGACAGTCACTGAAGCTTTCTTT CASSLGGTVTEAFF
TRBJ1-2 NA TRBV30 TRBD1 TGTGCCTGGAGCGCCCTGCGGACAGGGCTCTCTGGCTACACCTTC CAWSALRTGLSGYTF